This paragraph reports one T cell receptor beta chain. Its antigen is unknown. V trimming: 5 bases; J trimming: 2 bases; junction bases outside the gene matches: 10. Looked up from germline, CDR1 is SGHVS and CDR2 is FQNEAQ. This CDR3 has 17 amino acids. These data belong to a study of T-cell reconstitution after alpha-beta-depleted transplantation in children. Unique molecular identifiers were built into the TCRbeta library. MiXCR, run by TCRdb on the PCR reads, gives a single entry per CDR3 protein. The table records fewer than 700,000 distinct CDR3 sequences, over 10% of them present only once. General study results and limits: Alpha-beta T cells present about two months after transplant were reported to originate from several hundred expanded graft clones.

Material: PBMCs, mostly from graft donor cells, obtained 360 days after TCRalphabeta/CD19-depleted stem cell transplant. The V and J genes are TRBV7-8 and TRBJ2-3; 10 nucleotides align to TRBD1. This clonotype was sampled from a male patient between 5 and 17 years old who had a stem cell transplant for acute myeloid leukemia, so the T cells may come from the graft donor. CDR3 DNA: TGTGCCAGCAGCCCAAGACAGGGGGCAATACTCACAGATACGCAGTATTTT. Its protein product is CASSPRQGAILTDTQYF.